The source of this T cell receptor beta chain is a study of Graves' ophthalmopathy and Graves' hyperthyroidism (dated by TCRdb to about 2018). About the investigation overall: Peripheral blood was collected at initial diagnosis, prior to any treatment. T-cell repertoires of thyroid tissue and blood were compared in five or six hyperthyroidism patients. In total, some 140 blood samples were TCR-sequenced: 40 to 45 ophthalmopathy, some 75 hyperthyroidism and some 17 hyperthyroidism-to-ophthalmopathy patients. Once sampling was done, hyperthyroidism patients were given methimazole at a starting dose of 30 mg daily, while ophthalmopathy patients were given high-dose intravenous methylprednisolone. An independent validation cohort comprised 18 hyperthyroidism patients and about 16 patients who later progressed from hyperthyroidism to ophthalmopathy. To tell Graves' ophthalmopathy apart from Graves' hyperthyroidism, and to predict which patients would progress to ophthalmopathy, the study relied on TCR beta repertoire signatures. A discovery set of about a hundred patients (roughly 43 ophthalmopathy, 55 to 60 stable hyperthyroidism) was enrolled to explore V-J signatures distinguishing ophthalmopathy from hyperthyroidism. Overall study outcomes, separate from this receptor: In cross-validation, the 13-signature model distinguished ophthalmopathy from stable hyperthyroidism with 87.88% sensitivity and 81.08% specificity, while in the test set the corresponding values were roughly 80% and 75%. Most expanded thyroid clonotypes with a frequency above 0.001 also appeared in blood, which suggests that blood repertoires may reflect the immune response in the thyroid. In validation, the model predicted ophthalmopathy progression with 70.59% sensitivity and approximately 72% specificity; some 13 predicted patients were CT-confirmed with GO in a median of approximately 6.2 months. Sample size was not statistically predetermined, and group allocation was not concealed from the investigators.

The germline V gene specifies SNHLY as CDR1 and FYNNEI as CDR2. From the cysteine through the phenylalanine, the CDR3 covers 11 amino acids. The retained sequence is limited to the CDR3, 33 bases, with the frame set at the first base. A distance of 8 bases separates the germline ends of V and J, which lose 7 bases and 5 bases respectively. For repertoire sequencing, TCR beta CDR3 regions were amplified from RNA transcripts. The first round was an RT-PCR using HTBI primers with the Qiagen OneStep RT-PCR kit, and this first round was followed by a second-round multiplex PCR, then size selection and purification. Libraries were sequenced paired-end with 100 bp reads on an Illumina HiSeq2000. On the authors' methods: SOAPnuke was used for read processing, and reads with adapters, uncalled bases, a mean Phred below 15, or no exact constant-primer or identifier match were discarded. High-quality paired reads were merged with COPE v1.2.5. Each unique nucleotide sequence was defined as a clonotype, and clonotypes were aligned to IMGT TRB V, D and J references with MiTCR v1.1. Only V-J combinations with frequency above 0.0001 were analysed, covering 99% to 99.2% of repertoires. For each V-J combination, a TCR clonal expansion and chaos score was defined as F50 clonal expansion divided by the chaos observed in the TCRdist matrix. Welch's t-statistics and random forest were used to narrow the features down to more than 10 V-J combinations, which were then fed into a naive Bayes classifier. The similarity between thyroid and blood repertoires was quantified using the Morisita-Horn index. The public reads were reprocessed in TCRdb via fastp at Q25 and MiXCR, keeping in-frame beta chains. All rows with the same CDR3 protein become a single entry with the most common DNA and genes. These V and J calls derive from TCRdb rather than the authors' analysis. This sample lists 600,000 to 950,000 distinct CDR3 sequences; 35% to 50% were detected once. Of the sample, 40% to 55% falls within the top ten clones.

Details on this clonotype: It has no known antigen specificity. This sequence may be a read error, since a much larger clone differs from it by one base.

Ophthalmopathy patients had moderately to severely active disease, Clinical Activity Score of at least 3, NOSPECS grade of at least 4, and disease duration under 3 months. Anyone with other autoimmune diseases, uncontrolled infections, pregnancy or lactation was excluded from the study. Clinical symptoms, serum thyroxine, TRAb, thyroid ultrasound and orbital computed tomography formed the basis of the diagnosis. Ficoll-Paque density gradient centrifugation was used to isolate PBMCs from 9.5 to 10 ml of fresh peripheral blood. Total RNA was extracted using Trizol reagent, and RNA quality was checked on an Agilent 2100 Bioanalyzer.

The V gene is TRBV2 and the J gene is TRBJ2-5, with the D gene uncertain. The sequenced sample was peripheral blood. The origin of this receptor is an adult man with Graves' ophthalmopathy. This receptor has the CDR3 CASIREETQYF. The sequenced DNA is TGTGCCAGCATCCGAGAGGAGACCCAGTACTTC.